These 30 T cell receptor beta chains share one sample of origin, sequenced in a study of blood T cell repertoires in COVID-19. Generated by immunoSEQ multiplex PCR, the TCRdb table keeps only in-frame clones and is missing some. The repertoire has around 70,000 clones, about 86% of them found once; the top ten carry 4.1%. The sequenced sample consisted of peripheral blood. All receptors derive from a man in his fifties or sixties with acute or convalescent COVID-19.

The V and J genes are TRBV6-6 and TRBJ2-1, with TRBD2 matching 7 bases. Germline lookup yields CDR1 MNHNY and CDR2 SVGAGI (reference sequence). The V gene end was trimmed by 0 bases and the J gene end by 6 bases; junction bases not matched to a gene: 8. The CDR3 totals 16 residues. CDR3 sequence: CASSYSKSLAANEQFF. Here the CDR3 DNA reads TGTGCCAGCAGTTACTCGAAGAGTCTAGCGGCCAATGAGCAGTTCTTC.

This clone was picked up a small number of times. This chain connects TRBV7-9 to TRBJ2-5; TRBD1 is a possible D gene (6 bases). V dropped 0 bases and J dropped 2 bases, with 10 bases sitting between them. The CDR3 covers 15 residues. Germline lookup yields CDR1 SEHNR and CDR2 FQNEAQ (reference sequence). DNA for the CDR3: TGTGCCAGCAGCTTAGCTTTGACAGGTCAAGAGACCCAGTACTTC. Protein sequence: CASSLALTGQETQYF.

The chain has TRBV5-5 and TRBJ2-2; 12 bases are a match to TRBD2. The CDR3 spans 17 residues. Germline assignment: CDR1 SGHKS and CDR2 YYEKEE (reference sequence). V lost 5 bases to trimming and J lost 6 bases; unmatched junction nucleotides: 11. The CDR3 DNA sequence: TGTGCCAGCAGGTCCGGGACTAGCGGGCCCTGGGCCGGGGAGCTGTTTTTT. It yields the protein CASRSGTSGPWAGELFF.

The gene calls are TRBV13 and TRBJ2-2; no firm D call. The germline V gene has CDR1 PRHDT and CDR2 FYEKMQ (reference sequence). Trimming removed 3 bases from V and 3 bases from J, with 11 bases in between. The CDR3 totals 15 residues. CDR3: CASSFAVQYTGELFF. CDR3 in DNA: TGTGCCAGCAGCTTCGCTGTACAGTACACCGGGGAGCTGTTTTTT.

This clone is a singleton in its sample. The chain combines TRBV10-3 with TRBJ2-1; 9 bases align to TRBD2. Trimming took 7 bases from V and 7 from J; bases not matched to a gene: 8. There are 14 residues in the CDR3. Germline values: CDR1 ENHRY, CDR2 SYGVKD. The CDR3 DNA reads as TGTGCCATCAAAGCCGGGACTAGCAGTAATGAGCAGTTCTTC. Translated, it gives CAIKAGTSSNEQFF.

Within the sample, this clone is medium-sized. Here the CDR3 DNA reads TGTGCCAGCAGTTACAGGGGATACGAGCAGTACTTC. It is translated as CASSYRGYEQYF. This sequence joins TRBV6-6 and TRBJ2-7; tentatively, D is TRBD1 (5 bases). V gave up 2 bases and J gave up 4 bases, with 6 bases separating them. This CDR3 has 12 amino acids. Germline CDR1 reads MNHNY; CDR2 reads SVGAGI (reference sequence).

The chain combines TRBV12-3 or TRBV12-4 with TRBJ2-2, with 7 positions matching TRBD1. The CDR3 length is 13 residues. J gave up 6 bases and V 8 bases, and 6 bases lay outside the gene matches. The CDR3 nucleotides read TGTGCCAGCTCTGTCCAGGGGGCCGGGGAGCTGTTTTTT. Its translation is CASSVQGAGELFF.

This rearrangement joins TRBV7-8 to TRBJ2-7, with no clear D. V dropped 1 base and J dropped 4 bases, with 11 bases sitting between them. The CDR3 spans 14 residues. The germline V gene encodes CDR1 SGHVS and CDR2 FQNEAQ. The chain's CDR3 is CASSLEFLTYEQYF. CDR3 nucleotides: TGTGCCAGCAGCTTAGAATTCTTAACTTACGAGCAGTACTTC.

This chain uses TRBV7-8 with TRBJ1-4, with D tentatively TRBD1 (5 bases). Germline CDR1 and CDR2: SGHVS and FQNEAQ. CDR3 length: 13 residues. V gave up 5 bases and J gave up 10 bases, with 14 bases separating them. The CDR3 sequence is CASSNDRVGKLFF. DNA for the CDR3: TGTGCCAGCAGCAACGACAGAGTTGGAAAACTGTTTTTT.

This sequence joins TRBV3-1 (or the pseudogene TRBV3-2) and TRBJ1-2, with D maybe TRBD1 (6 bases). This CDR3 contains 14 residues. CDR1 and CDR2 from the germline V gene are LGHDT and YNNKEL (reference sequence). Deletions cut 4 bases from V and 7 bases from J, with 16 bases between. This CDR3 reads CASSPVQGNSGYTF. CDR3 sequence (DNA): TGTGCCAGCAGCCCGGTACAGGGTAATAGTGGCTACACCTTC.

The chain has TRBV6-2 or TRBV6-3 and TRBJ2-6; 11 bases match TRBD2. In germline, CDR1 is MNHEY, CDR2 SVGEGT. Germline trimming cut 2 bases from V and 3 bases from J; bases unmatched to any gene: 3. CDR3 size: 17 residues. The CDR3 DNA reads as TGTGCCAGCAGTTACGTTAGCGGGAGGGGTGGGGCCAACGTCCTGACTTTC. Translated: CASSYVSGRGGANVLTF.

CDR3 region: CASGPDLGTGANVLTF. In DNA, the CDR3 is TGTGCCAGTGGCCCCGACCTCGGGACTGGGGCCAACGTCCTGACTTTC. The chain recombines TRBV19 with TRBJ2-6; a weak D match, TRBD2 (5 bases). The V gene lost 8 bases and the J gene lost 2 bases, with 16 bases spanning the gap. CDR3 length: 16 residues. Germline V gives CDR1 LNHDA, CDR2 SQIVND (reference sequence).

The rearrangement joins TRBV9 to TRBJ2-3; 7 bases are a match to TRBD2. The J segment lost 4 bases and the V segment lost 0 bases, leaving 2 bases of the junction unmatched. Germline CDR1 and CDR2: SGDLS and YYNGEE. This CDR3 spans 14 amino acids. CDR3 coding DNA: TGTGCCAGCAGCGTAGTGCGGGAGTCAGATACGCAGTATTTT. Translating gives CASSVVRESDTQYF.

The chain employs TRBV20-1 and TRBJ2-5; D is unresolved. The germline V gene has CDR1 DFQATT and CDR2 SNEGSKA (reference sequence). V lost 1 base and J lost 4, with 4 bases in between. The CDR3 is 11 amino acids. The CDR3 is CSARVRETQYF. CDR3 DNA: TGCAGTGCTAGAGTCCGAGAGACCCAGTACTTC.

The chain has TRBV7-3 and TRBJ2-7; perhaps TRBD1 as D (6 bases). In germline, CDR1 is SGHTA, CDR2 FQGTGA. This CDR3 is built from 14 residues. V was trimmed by 1 base and J by 7 bases, leaving 14 bases between them. The CDR3 spells CASSLSDRSGEQYF. For the CDR3, the DNA is TGTGCCAGCAGCTTAAGCGACAGGTCTGGAGAGCAGTACTTC.

The V and J genes are TRBV20-1 and TRBJ2-7; 8 bases match TRBD1. CDR3 length: 11 amino acids. Germline loops: CDR1 DFQATT, CDR2 SNEGSKA (reference sequence). The CDR3 sequence: CVGQGGHEQYF. The CDR3 coding sequence is TGCGTCGGACAGGGTGGCCACGAGCAGTACTTC.

The chain combines TRBV11-3 with TRBJ2-5, with D possibly matching TRBD2 (7 bases). Deletions cut 3 bases from V and 5 bases from J, with 13 bases between. CDR3 length: 14 amino acids. Germline lookup yields CDR1 SGHNT and CDR2 YENEEA. In nucleotides, the CDR3 is TGTGCCAGCAGCTTCAGCGGGACAAGGGAGACCCAGTACTTC. Amino acid sequence: CASSFSGTRETQYF.

The chain recombines TRBV6-5 with TRBJ1-5; the D is unclear. The CDR3 is 15 residues long. The V end was cut by 6 bases, the J end by 4 bases, with 16 bases between. Germline-derived CDR1 and CDR2 are MNHEY and SVGAGI. Here the CDR3 reads CASRSTIQMNQPQHF. The CDR3 DNA follows: TGTGCCAGCAGGTCGACAATCCAAATGAATCAGCCCCAGCATTTT.

The J gene is TRBJ1-1, the V gene TRBV7-9, with D possibly being TRBD1 (5 bases). The CDR3 consists of 13 residues. Germline CDR1 is SEHNR and CDR2 is FQNEAQ (reference sequence). Trimming removed 6 bases at V and 1 base at J, with 9 bases between. CDR3 residues: CASRSQGNTEAFF. The CDR3 DNA reads TGTGCCAGCAGATCCCAGGGGAACACTGAAGCTTTCTTT.

The count of this clone is one. The rearrangement joins TRBV5-4 to TRBJ2-7, with D possibly being TRBD1 (5 bases). CDR1 is SGHNT, CDR2 YYREEE, per germline (reference sequence). CDR3 size: 14 residues. Trimming shortened V by 2 bases and J by 0 bases, and 9 bases separated the two germline ends. DNA for the CDR3: TGTGCCAGCAGCTTTAGACAGAACTCCTACGAGCAGTACTTC. It specifies CASSFRQNSYEQYF.

CDR3 nucleotide sequence: TGCGCCAGCAGTGAGTCGATAGCCTCTGAAGCTTTCTTT. Translation gives CASSESIASEAFF. The chain carries TRBV10-2 and TRBJ1-1; D not certain. The germline gives CDR1 WSHSY, CDR2 SAAADI. V shed 0 bases and J shed 6 bases, with 8 bases lying between them. This CDR3 contains 13 residues.

The chain combines TRBV10-3 with TRBJ1-2, with a possible D match to TRBD1 (5 bases). The germline V gene has CDR1 ENHRY and CDR2 SYGVKD. Trimming shortened V by 9 bases and J by 2 bases, and 10 bases separated the two germline ends. The CDR3 spans 12 residues. CDR3 protein: CAIGGENYGYTF. DNA for the CDR3: TGTGCCATTGGGGGGGAAAACTATGGCTACACCTTC.

V is TRBV18 and J is TRBJ1-2; TRBD1 matches at 9 bases. Germline values: CDR1 KGHSH, CDR2 LQKENI. V lost 4 bases and J lost 11; bases outside the gene matches: 14. This CDR3 has 15 amino acids. The CDR3 spells CASSQSTGGNLRYTF. As DNA, the CDR3 is TGTGCCAGCTCACAATCGACAGGGGGTAATTTACGGTACACCTTC.

This chain links TRBV7-9 with TRBJ1-4; 7 positions agree with TRBD1. V shed 4 bases and J 3 bases; nucleotides not matched to a gene: 5. Germline V lookup: CDR1 SEHNR, CDR2 FQNEAQ (reference sequence). This CDR3 region has 15 residues. CDR3: CASSSGQAPNEKLFF. The CDR3 DNA is TGTGCCAGCAGCTCCGGACAGGCGCCTAATGAAAAACTGTTTTTT. Full variable domain (rest looked up from reference TRBV7-9 and TRBJ1-4): DTGVSQNPRHKITKRGQNVTFRCDPISEHNRLYWYRQTLGQGPEFLTYFQNEAQLEKSRLLSDRFSAERPKGSFSTLEIQRTEQGDSAMYLCASSSGQAPNEKLFFGSGTQLSVL.

The chain combines TRBV5-1 with TRBJ1-6, with TRBD1 as a possible D gene (6 bases). Trimming removed 0 bases at V and 7 bases at J, with 23 bases between. This CDR3 is built from 19 residues. The germline CDR1 and CDR2 sequences are SGHRS and YFSETQ. Here the CDR3 reads CASSLGWRGTLLSNSPLHF. CDR3 coding DNA: TGCGCCAGCAGCTTGGGTTGGAGAGGGACACTGCTCTCCAATTCACCCCTCCACTTT.

The chain joins TRBV18 to TRBJ1-6; no clear D. The CDR3 consists of 16 residues. V was cut by 3 bases and J by 5 bases, with 14 bases left in between. Germline loops: CDR1 KGHSH, CDR2 LQKENI. The CDR3 region has the DNA TGTGCCAGCTCACCGCCTTCTCTAGGTGATAATTCACCCCTCCACTTT. It specifies CASSPPSLGDNSPLHF.

The chain carries TRBV4-1 and TRBJ2-7, with 7 positions matching TRBD1. Germline V gene sequence: CDR1 MGHRA, CDR2 YSYEKL. This CDR3 contains 16 residues. Trimming removed 4 bases from V and 5 bases from J; junction bases left unmatched: 14. In nucleotides, the CDR3 is TGCGCCAGCAGCCGAGGCCGTGACAGGGCATTGGACGAGCAGTACTTC. The encoded protein is CASSRGRDRALDEQYF.

V and J are TRBV5-1 and TRBJ1-2; D gene ambiguous. Germline V gives CDR1 SGHRS, CDR2 YFSETQ. This CDR3 has 14 residues. Trimming pared 4 bases from V and 7 bases from J, leaving 17 bases between. CDR3: CASSTLGRNGGYTF. The DNA of the CDR3 is TGCGCCAGCAGCACTTTGGGCAGGAATGGTGGCTACACCTTC. Full variable domain (missing parts from reference TRBV5-1 and TRBJ1-2): KAGVTQTPRYLIKTRGQQVTLSCSPISGHRSVSWYQQTPGQGLQFLFEYFSETQRNKGNFPGRFSGRQFSNSRSEMNVSTLELGDSALYLCASSTLGRNGGYTFGSGTRLTVV.

This sequence joins TRBV7-9 and TRBJ2-5; 7 nucleotides agree with TRBD2. The CDR3 contains 16 residues. Germline V gene data show CDR1 as SEHNR and CDR2 as FQNEAQ (reference sequence). V was pared by 5 bases and J by 3 bases, with 12 bases of the junction left unmatched. Written as DNA, the CDR3 is TGTGCCAGCAGCAAAGACGGCACTAGCGAGAAAGAGACCCAGTACTTC. Protein: CASSKDGTSEKETQYF.

The V call is TRBV24-1, the J call TRBJ2-1; 9 bases agree with TRBD1. V dropped 3 bases and J dropped 3; count of bases not matched to a gene: 8. Germline CDR1 reads KGHDR; CDR2 reads SFDVKD. The CDR3 totals 17 residues. CDR3 in amino acids: CATSDITGTGIYNEQFF. CDR3 in DNA: TGTGCCACCAGTGATATTACCGGGACAGGGATCTACAATGAGCAGTTCTTC.